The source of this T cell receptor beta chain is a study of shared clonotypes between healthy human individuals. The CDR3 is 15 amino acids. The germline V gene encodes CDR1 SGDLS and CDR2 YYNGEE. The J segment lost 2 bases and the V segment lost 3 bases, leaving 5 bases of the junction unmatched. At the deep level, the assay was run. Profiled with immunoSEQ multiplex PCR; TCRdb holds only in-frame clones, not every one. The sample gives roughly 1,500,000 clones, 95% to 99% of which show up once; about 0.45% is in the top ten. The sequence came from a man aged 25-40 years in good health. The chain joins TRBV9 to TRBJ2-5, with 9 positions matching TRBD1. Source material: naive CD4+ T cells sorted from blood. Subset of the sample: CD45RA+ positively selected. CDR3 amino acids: CASSGHGQGQETQYF. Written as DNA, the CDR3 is TGTGCCAGCAGCGGTCACGGACAGGGGCAAGAGACCCAGTACTTC.